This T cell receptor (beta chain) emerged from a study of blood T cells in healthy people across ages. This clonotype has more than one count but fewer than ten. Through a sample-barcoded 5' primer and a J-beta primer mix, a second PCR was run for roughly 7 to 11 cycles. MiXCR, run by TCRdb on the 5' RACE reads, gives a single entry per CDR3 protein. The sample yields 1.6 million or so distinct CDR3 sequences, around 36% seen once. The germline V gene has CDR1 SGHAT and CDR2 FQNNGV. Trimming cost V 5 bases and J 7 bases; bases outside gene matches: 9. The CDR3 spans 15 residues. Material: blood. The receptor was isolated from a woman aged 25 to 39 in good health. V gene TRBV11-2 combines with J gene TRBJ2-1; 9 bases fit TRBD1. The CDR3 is CASSRWTGARNEQFF. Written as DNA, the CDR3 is TGTGCCAGCAGCCGATGGACAGGGGCGCGTAATGAGCAGTTCTTC.